This T cell receptor beta chain was identified during a study of CD8+CD57+ T cells in acquired aplastic anemia. Looking at the study overall: The mean DNA yield obtained from sorted CD4+ and CD8+ cells came to approximately 3.2 ug.

Germline CDR1 is ENHRY and CDR2 is SYGVKD. Deletions cut 4 bases from V and 2 bases from J, with 16 bases between. The CDR3 runs to 16 residues. Sequenced patients had shown CD8+CD57+ cell expansion by flow cytometry. About this clonotype itself: Its cognate antigen is unknown.

Broader study findings: Patients and controls shared under 35 CD8+ CDR3 sequences, which appeared highly expressed in patients and within their immunodominant clones. Any difference that existed in CD8+ Simpson's diversity between patients and controls was not significant.

Genomic DNA was employed as the template in profiling TCR beta VDJ and CDR3. TCRdb re-analysed the reads in MiXCR, keeping a single row per CDR3 protein. The table includes roughly 280,000 distinct CDR3 sequences, about 50% detected once. Sequenced sample: sorted CD4+, CD8+, or CD8+CD57+ T cells (not recorded which) from PBMCs. This receptor was identified in a human donor with aplastic anemia. The chain carries TRBV10-3 and TRBJ2-3, with D maybe TRBD2 (5 bases). Here the CDR3 DNA reads TGTGCCATCAGTGGCGGAGTGGGGAGCCTCACAGATACGCAGTATTTT. Residues: CAISGGVGSLTDTQYF.